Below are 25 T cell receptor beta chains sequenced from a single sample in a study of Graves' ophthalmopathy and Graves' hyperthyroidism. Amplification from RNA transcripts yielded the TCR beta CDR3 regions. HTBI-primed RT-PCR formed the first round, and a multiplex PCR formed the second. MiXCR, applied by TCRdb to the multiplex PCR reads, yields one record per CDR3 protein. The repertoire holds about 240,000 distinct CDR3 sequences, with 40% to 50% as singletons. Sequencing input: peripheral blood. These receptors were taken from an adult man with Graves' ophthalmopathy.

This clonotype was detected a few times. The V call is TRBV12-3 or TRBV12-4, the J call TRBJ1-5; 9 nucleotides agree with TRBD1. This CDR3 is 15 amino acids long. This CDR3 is CASGPGQGWNQPQHF. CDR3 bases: TGTGCTAGTGGGCCCGGACAGGGGTGGAATCAGCCCCAGCATTTT.

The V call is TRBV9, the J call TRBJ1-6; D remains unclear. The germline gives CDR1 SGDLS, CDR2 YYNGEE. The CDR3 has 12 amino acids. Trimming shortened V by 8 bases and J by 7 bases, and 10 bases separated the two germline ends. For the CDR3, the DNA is TGTGCCAGTGTCGCACCGAATTCACCCCTCCACTTT. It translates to CASVAPNSPLHF.

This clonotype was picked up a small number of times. CDR3 sequence reads: CSAEDRGDPSGNTIYF. CDR3 bases: TGCAGTGCTGAGGACAGGGGTGACCCCTCTGGAAACACCATATATTTT. The V call is TRBV20-1, the J call TRBJ1-3; 9 bases line up with TRBD1. Germline V gives CDR1 DFQATT, CDR2 SNEGSKA (reference sequence). The V gene end was trimmed by 5 bases and the J gene end by 0 bases; junction bases not matched to a gene: 8. The length of the CDR3 is 16 residues.

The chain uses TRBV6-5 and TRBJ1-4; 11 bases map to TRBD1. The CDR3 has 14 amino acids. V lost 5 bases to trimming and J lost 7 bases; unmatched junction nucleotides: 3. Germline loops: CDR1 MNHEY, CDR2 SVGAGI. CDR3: CASSLGQGAEKLFF. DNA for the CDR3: TGTGCCAGCAGTCTAGGACAGGGGGCTGAAAAACTGTTTTTT.

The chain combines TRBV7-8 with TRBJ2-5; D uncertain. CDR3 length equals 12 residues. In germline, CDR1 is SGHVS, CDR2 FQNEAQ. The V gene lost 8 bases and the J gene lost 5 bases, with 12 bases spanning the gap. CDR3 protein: CASEMLWETQYF. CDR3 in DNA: TGTGCCAGCGAAATGCTGTGGGAGACCCAGTACTTC.

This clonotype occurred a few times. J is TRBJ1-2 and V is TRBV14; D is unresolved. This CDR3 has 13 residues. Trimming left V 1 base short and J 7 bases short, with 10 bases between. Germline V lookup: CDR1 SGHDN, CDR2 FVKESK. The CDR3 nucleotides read TGTGCCAGCAGCCAAGTCGGCGGGCTTGGCTACACCTTC. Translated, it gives CASSQVGGLGYTF.

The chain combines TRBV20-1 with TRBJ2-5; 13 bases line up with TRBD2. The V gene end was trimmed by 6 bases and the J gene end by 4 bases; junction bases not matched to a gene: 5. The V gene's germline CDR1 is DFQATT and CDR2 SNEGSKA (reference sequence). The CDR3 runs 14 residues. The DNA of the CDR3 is TGCAGTGCCCCGACTAGCGGGGGGCGAGAGACCCAGTACTTC. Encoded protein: CSAPTSGGRETQYF.

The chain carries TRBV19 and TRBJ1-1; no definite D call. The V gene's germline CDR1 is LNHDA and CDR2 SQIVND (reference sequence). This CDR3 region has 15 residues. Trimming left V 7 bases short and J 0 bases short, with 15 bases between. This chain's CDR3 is CASNPRKSLNTEAFF. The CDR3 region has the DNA TGTGCCAGTAACCCGCGGAAATCGCTGAACACTGAAGCTTTCTTT. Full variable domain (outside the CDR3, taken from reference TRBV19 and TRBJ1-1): DGGITQSPKYLFRKEGQNVTLSCEQNLNHDAMYWYRQDPGQGLRLIYYSQIVNDFQKGDIAEGYSVSREKKESFPLTVTSAQKNPTAFYLCASNPRKSLNTEAFFGQGTRLTVV.

The CDR3 region is CSAVSSYNSPLHF. The CDR3 nucleotides are TGCAGTGCTGTGAGCTCCTATAATTCACCCCTCCACTTT. The rearrangement uses TRBV20-1 and TRBJ1-6; D is unresolved. The CDR3 runs 13 residues. The germline gives CDR1 DFQATT, CDR2 SNEGSKA (reference sequence). V dropped 5 bases and J dropped 0 bases, with 5 bases sitting between them.

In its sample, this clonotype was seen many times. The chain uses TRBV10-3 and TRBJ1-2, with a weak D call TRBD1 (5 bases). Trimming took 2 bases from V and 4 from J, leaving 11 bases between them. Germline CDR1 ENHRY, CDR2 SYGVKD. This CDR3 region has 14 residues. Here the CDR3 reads CAISETDRFYGYTF. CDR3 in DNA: TGTGCCATCAGTGAGACCGACAGATTCTATGGCTACACCTTC.

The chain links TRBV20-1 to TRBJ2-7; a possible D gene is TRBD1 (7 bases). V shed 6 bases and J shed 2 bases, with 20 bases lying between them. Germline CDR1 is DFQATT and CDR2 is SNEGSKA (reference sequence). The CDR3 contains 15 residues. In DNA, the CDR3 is TGCAGTGCCAGGGGGGCCGGGACAAGGGCCTACGAGCAGTACTTC. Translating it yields CSARGAGTRAYEQYF.

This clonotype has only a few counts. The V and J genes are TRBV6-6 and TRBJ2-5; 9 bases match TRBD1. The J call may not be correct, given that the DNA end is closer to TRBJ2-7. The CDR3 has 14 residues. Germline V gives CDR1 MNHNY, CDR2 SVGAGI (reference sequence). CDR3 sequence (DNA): TGTGCCAGCAGTTACCTGACAGGGGGTGGCGAGCAGTACTTC. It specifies CASSYLTGGGEQYF.

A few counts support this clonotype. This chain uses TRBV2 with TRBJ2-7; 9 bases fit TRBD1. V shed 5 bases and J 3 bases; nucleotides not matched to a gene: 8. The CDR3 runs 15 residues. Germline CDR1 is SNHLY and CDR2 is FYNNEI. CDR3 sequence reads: CASSYSGTGFYEQYF. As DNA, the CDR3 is TGTGCCAGCAGTTACTCCGGGACAGGGTTCTACGAGCAGTACTTC.

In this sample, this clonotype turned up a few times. The CDR3 loop is CSARARTAIRGDEQYF. In DNA form, the CDR3 reads TGCAGTGCTAGGGCCCGGACAGCGATCAGGGGGGACGAGCAGTACTTC. The gene calls are TRBV20-1 and TRBJ2-7; a possible D gene is TRBD1 (7 bases). Germline V gene lookup returns CDR1 DFQATT and CDR2 SNEGSKA (reference sequence). Deletions cut 3 bases from V and 5 bases from J, with 23 bases between. The CDR3 covers 16 residues.

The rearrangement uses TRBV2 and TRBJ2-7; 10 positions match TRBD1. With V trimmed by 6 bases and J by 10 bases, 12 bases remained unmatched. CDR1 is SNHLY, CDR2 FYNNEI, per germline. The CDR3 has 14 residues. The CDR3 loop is CASSPGTGELDQYF. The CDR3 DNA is TGTGCCAGCAGCCCCGGGACAGGGGAGCTGGATCAGTACTTC.

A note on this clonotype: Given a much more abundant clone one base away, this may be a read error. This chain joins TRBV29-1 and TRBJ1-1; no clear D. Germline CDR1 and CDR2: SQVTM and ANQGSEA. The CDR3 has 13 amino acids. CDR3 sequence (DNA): TGCAGCGCCGCGAAACAGATGAACGCTGAAGCTTTCTTT. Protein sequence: CSAAKQMNAEAFF.

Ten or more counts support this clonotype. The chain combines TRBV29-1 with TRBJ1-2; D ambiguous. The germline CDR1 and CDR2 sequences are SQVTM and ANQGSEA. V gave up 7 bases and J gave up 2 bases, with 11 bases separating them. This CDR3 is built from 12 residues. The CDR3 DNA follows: TGCAGCGCCGAGCGGGTAAACTATGGCTACACCTTC. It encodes CSAERVNYGYTF.

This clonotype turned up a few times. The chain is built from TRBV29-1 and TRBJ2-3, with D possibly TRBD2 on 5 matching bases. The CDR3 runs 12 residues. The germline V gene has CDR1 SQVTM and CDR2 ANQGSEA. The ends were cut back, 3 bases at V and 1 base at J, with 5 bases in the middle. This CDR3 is CSVEGGTDTQYF. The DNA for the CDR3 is TGCAGCGTTGAGGGAGGCACAGATACGCAGTATTTT.

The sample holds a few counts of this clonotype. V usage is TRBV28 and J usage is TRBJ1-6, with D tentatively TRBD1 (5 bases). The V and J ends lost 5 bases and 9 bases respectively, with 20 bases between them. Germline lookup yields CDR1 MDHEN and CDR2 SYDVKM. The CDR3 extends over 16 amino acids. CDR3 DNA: TGTGCCAGCAGTGGACTCGGGGACGTTATTGGTTCACCCCTCCACTTT. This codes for CASSGLGDVIGSPLHF. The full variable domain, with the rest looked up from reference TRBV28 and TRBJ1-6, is DVKVTQSSRYLVKRTGEKVFLECVQDMDHENMFWYRQDPGLGLRLIYFSYDVKMKEKGDIPEGYSVSREKKERFSLILESASTNQTSMYLCASSGLGDVIGSPLHFGNGTRLTVT.

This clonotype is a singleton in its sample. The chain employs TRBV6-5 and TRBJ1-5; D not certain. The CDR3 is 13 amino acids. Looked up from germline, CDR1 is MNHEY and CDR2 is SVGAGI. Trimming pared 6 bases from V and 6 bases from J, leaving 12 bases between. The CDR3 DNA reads TGTGCCAGCAGCCGGGATACTAGTCAGCCCCAGCATTTT. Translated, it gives CASSRDTSQPQHF.

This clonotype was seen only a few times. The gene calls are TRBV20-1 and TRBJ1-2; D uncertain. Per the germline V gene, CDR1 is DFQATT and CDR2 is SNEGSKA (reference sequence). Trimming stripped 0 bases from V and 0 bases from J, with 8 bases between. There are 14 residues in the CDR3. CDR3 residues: CSAREGKANYGYTF. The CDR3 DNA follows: TGCAGTGCTAGAGAGGGAAAAGCTAACTATGGCTACACCTTC.

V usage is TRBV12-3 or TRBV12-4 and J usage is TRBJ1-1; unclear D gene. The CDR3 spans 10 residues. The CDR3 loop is CASGINEAFF. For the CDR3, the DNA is TGTGCTAGTGGTATAAATGAAGCTTTCTTT.

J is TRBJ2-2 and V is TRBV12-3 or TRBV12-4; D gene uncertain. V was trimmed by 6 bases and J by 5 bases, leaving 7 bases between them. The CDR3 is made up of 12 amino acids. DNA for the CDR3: TGTGCCAGCAGACCCTTGACCGGGGAGCTGTTTTTT. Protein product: CASRPLTGELFF.

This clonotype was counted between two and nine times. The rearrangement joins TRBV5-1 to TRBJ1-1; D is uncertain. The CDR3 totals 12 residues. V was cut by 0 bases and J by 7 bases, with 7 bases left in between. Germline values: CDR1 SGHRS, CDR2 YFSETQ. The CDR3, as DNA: TGCGCCAGCAGCTTGGGCAGCCATGAAGCTTTCTTT. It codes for CASSLGSHEAFF.

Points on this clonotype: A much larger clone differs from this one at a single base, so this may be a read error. The CDR3 loop is CATSGPGQGKTQYF. The CDR3 bases are TGTGCCACCAGTGGTCCGGGACAGGGAAAGACCCAGTACTTC. This sequence joins TRBV24-1 and TRBJ2-5; 9 bases are shared with TRBD1. The CDR3 is 14 amino acids. The V gene end was trimmed by 5 bases and the J gene end by 6 bases; junction bases not matched to a gene: 6. Germline V gene data show CDR1 as KGHDR and CDR2 as SFDVKD.